Listed below are T cell receptor beta chains from one sample, sequenced in a study of OX40 agonist ivuxolimab in advanced cancers. Libraries were prepared by immunoSEQ multiplex PCR; TCRdb keeps only in-frame clonotypes and omits some of them. The sample holds tens of thousands of clones; around 90% are singletons and the top ten take around 0.31%. The source material was CD4+ or CD8+ T cells sorted from blood, sampled in a trial of the OX40 agonist ivuxolimab. Every receptor here comes from an adult with an advanced solid tumor such as melanoma, head and neck, liver or kidney cancer. CDR3s include the opening cysteine and the closing phenylalanine or tryptophan. D genes are given only for firm matches. The size of a clone is reported for some rows only, either as once, few or many, or as a class for expanded clones.

CDR3nt	CDR3aa	v_gene	j_gene	abundance	d_gene
TGCGCCAGCAGCTTCGCTTCGGGTTGGGGCGGGGAGCTGTTTTTT	CASSFASGWGGELFF	TRBV5-1	TRBJ2-2	-	-
TGTGCCAGCAGCTTGGCCGGGCAGAGCCGCCCGTACTTC	CASSLAGQSRPYF	TRBV5-8	TRBJ2-5	-	-
TGTGCCAGCAGGCAGACAGTTCTCCTCTACGAGCAGTACTTC	CASRQTVLLYEQYF	TRBV6-5	TRBJ2-7	-	-
TGCGCCAGCAGCCCCGCACTAGCCCGGGAGGACTACGAGCAGTACTTC	CASSPALAREDYEQYF	TRBV5-1	TRBJ2-7	-	TRBD2
TGCAGTTGGACAGAGTCCTACGAGCAGTACTTC	CSWTESYEQYF	TRBV20-1	TRBJ2-7	-	-
TGTGCCAGCAGCACTCAGACTAGCGGAAGCTCCTACGAGCAGTACTTC	CASSTQTSGSSYEQYF	TRBV7-9	TRBJ2-7	-	TRBD2
TGTGCCACCAGAAGAGATGAAAGCGGGAGAGAGACCCAGTACTTC	CATRRDESGRETQYF	TRBV15	TRBJ2-5	-	TRBD2
TGTGCCACCAGAATCGGGTCCTACGAGCAGTACTTC	CATRIGSYEQYF	TRBV28	TRBJ2-7	-	-
TGTGCCAGCTCAGCGACAGGGTCTGGCAATCAGCCCCAGCATTTT	CASSATGSGNQPQHF	TRBV18	TRBJ1-5	-	TRBD1
TGTGCCAGCAGAGGACACCTCATGAACACTGAAGCTTTCTTT	CASRGHLMNTEAFF	TRBV6-6	TRBJ1-1	-	-
TGTGCCAGCACACCTCCCTTCCCCGGGACTAGCGGGTACAATGAGCAGTTCTTC	CASTPPFPGTSGYNEQFF	TRBV7-9	TRBJ2-1	once	TRBD2
TGTGCCAGCAGCTTAGGTAGAACCGGGGAGCTGTTTTTT	CASSLGRTGELFF	TRBV7-3	TRBJ2-2	-	-
TGTGCCAGCATCCAAAGGTGGGGCAGCCTCTATGGCTACACCTTC	CASIQRWGSLYGYTF	TRBV6-5	TRBJ1-2	-	-
TGCGCCAGCAAACGGGAGGGCCCCAATGAGCAGTTCTTC	CASKREGPNEQFF	TRBV5-1	TRBJ2-1	-	TRBD2
TGCGCCAGCAGAACGGGACAGGGGGAGTTAAGGTCTGAAGCTTTCTTT	CASRTGQGELRSEAFF	TRBV5-1	TRBJ1-1	-	TRBD1
TGTGCTGACTACGAGCAGTACTTC	CADYEQYF	TRBV7-9	TRBJ2-7	-	-
TGTGCTAAGGCCCGGAGCCCAAACTTGAACACTGAAGCTTTCTTT	CAKARSPNLNTEAFF	TRBV30	TRBJ1-1	-	-
TGTGCCAGCAGCTTGGCCCGCGGGAACACCGGGGAGCTGTTTTTT	CASSLARGNTGELFF	TRBV5-6	TRBJ2-2	-	-
TGTGCCAGCAGCCAAGCGGGGAGGGGTTACGAGCAGTACTTC	CASSQAGRGYEQYF	TRBV14	TRBJ2-7	-	TRBD2
TGCGCCAGCAGCCAAGGAAGGGGGAAAATCACAGATACGCAGTATTTT	CASSQGRGKITDTQYF	TRBV4-1	TRBJ2-3	-	-
TGTGCCAGCAGCCGGACAGGGGGCAACACTGAAGCTTTCTTT	CASSRTGGNTEAFF	TRBV6-6	TRBJ1-1	-	TRBD1
TGTGCCAGTAGTATAGTGGTTTTCGACGAGCAGTACTTC	CASSIVVFDEQYF	TRBV19	TRBJ2-7	-	-
TGTGCCAGCAGCTTAAGCCAGGGCTCCTACGAGCAGTACTTC	CASSLSQGSYEQYF	TRBV7-2	TRBJ2-7	-	-
TGTGCCAGCAGTGACCTAGCGGGAGGAGATACGCAGTATTTT	CASSDLAGGDTQYF	TRBV2	TRBJ2-3	-	TRBD2
TGTGCCTGGAGTCTTCCTGGGGGAGTCTATGGCTACACCTTC	CAWSLPGGVYGYTF	TRBV30	TRBJ1-2	-	-
TGTGCCTGGAGTGTAGGAGGGAACACTGAAGCTTTCTTT	CAWSVGGNTEAFF	TRBV30	TRBJ1-1	-	-
TGTGCCAGCAGTACCCGAGGAAGAACAGATACGCAGTATTTT	CASSTRGRTDTQYF	TRBV6-5	TRBJ2-3	-	-